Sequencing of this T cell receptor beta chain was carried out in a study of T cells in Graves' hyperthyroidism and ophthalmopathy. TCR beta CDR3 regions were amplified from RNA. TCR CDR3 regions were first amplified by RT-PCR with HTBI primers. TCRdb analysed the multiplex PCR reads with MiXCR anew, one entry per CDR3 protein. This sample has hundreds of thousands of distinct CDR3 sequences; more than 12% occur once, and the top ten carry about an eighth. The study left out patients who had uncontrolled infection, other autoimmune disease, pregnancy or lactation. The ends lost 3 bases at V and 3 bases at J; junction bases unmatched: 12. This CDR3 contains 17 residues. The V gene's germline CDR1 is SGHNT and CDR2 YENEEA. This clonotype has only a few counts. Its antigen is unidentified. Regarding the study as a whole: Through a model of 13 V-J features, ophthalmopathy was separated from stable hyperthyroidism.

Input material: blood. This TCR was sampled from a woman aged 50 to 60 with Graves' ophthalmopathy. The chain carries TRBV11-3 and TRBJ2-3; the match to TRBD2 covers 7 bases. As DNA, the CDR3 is TGTGCCAGCAGCTTGGCTTTTGAGGGAGGGCGGACAGATACGCAGTATTTT. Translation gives CASSLAFEGGRTDTQYF.